What follows are 7 T cell receptor beta chains derived from one specimen sequenced in a study of T cell responses to AZD1222 COVID-19 vaccine. Sequencing used immunoSEQ multiplex PCR; TCRdb keeps in-frame clones, though not all of them. The sample contains tens of thousands of clones, around nine tenths of which appear only once. The material sequenced was peripheral blood, taken on day 0 of MenACWY control vaccination. The receptors stem from an adult in good health.

The chain uses TRBV18 and TRBJ2-2; tentatively, D is TRBD1 or TRBD2 (5 bases each). Germline CDR1 KGHSH, CDR2 LQKENI. CDR3 length: 15 residues. V was cut by 5 bases and J by 0 bases, with 10 bases left in between. CDR3 DNA sequence: TGTGCCAGCTCATGGGACCGCACGAACACCGGGGAGCTGTTTTTT. As protein: CASSWDRTNTGELFF.

The CDR3 coding sequence is TGTGCCAGCAGCTTTGTTCGAGCTTTCTTT. This encodes CASSFVRAFF. The V call is TRBV5-5, the J call TRBJ1-1, with no clear D. The CDR3 covers 10 residues. V was clipped by 2 bases and J by 10 bases, with 6 bases between them. CDR1 is SGHKS and CDR2 is YYEKEE in the germline V gene (reference sequence).

This clone occurred a few times. The chain employs TRBV6-6 and TRBJ1-5, with D unclear. Trimming stripped 6 bases from V and 0 bases from J, with 6 bases between. Germline CDR1 reads MNHNY; CDR2 reads SVGAGI (reference sequence). The CDR3 length is 13 residues. For the CDR3, the DNA is TGTGCCAGCAGCCAGATTAGCAATCAGCCCCAGCATTTT. Translated, it gives CASSQISNQPQHF.

This clone was found once. The V call is TRBV9, the J call TRBJ1-3; D is uncertain. Germline V CDR1 and CDR2: SGDLS, YYNGEE. The CDR3 spans 15 residues. V lost 0 bases and J lost 9, with 16 bases in between. CDR3 amino acids: CASSVDSGQGATIYF. CDR3 DNA: TGTGCCAGCAGCGTAGACTCAGGTCAAGGCGCCACCATATATTTT.

The rearrangement links TRBV3-1 (or the pseudogene TRBV3-2) to TRBJ2-1; 7 nucleotides line up with TRBD2. Germline lookup yields CDR1 LGHDT and CDR2 YNNKEL (reference sequence). J lost 8 bases, V lost 2 bases, and 9 bases had no gene match. This CDR3 comprises 15 residues. CDR3 bases: TGTGCCAGCAGCCAATCCGTAAGTCTAGCGGATGAGCAGTTCTTC. Translated: CASSQSVSLADEQFF.

About this clone: A read error may account for a junction end that differs from germline. The genes are TRBV6-5 and TRBJ2-7; no reliable D call. The germline V gene has CDR1 MNHEY and CDR2 SVGAGI. The CDR3 contains 14 residues. CDR3 nucleotides: TGTGCCAGCAGTTTAGGGTACAGCTATTACGGGCAGTACTTC. Translated, it gives CASSLGYSYYGQYF.

The chain couples TRBV29-1 to TRBJ2-1; D not certain. V lost 6 bases and J lost 5, with 14 bases in between. CDR1 is SQVTM, CDR2 ANQGSEA, per germline. The CDR3 extends over 13 amino acids. CDR3 residues: CSVPDVADNEQFF. Here the CDR3 DNA reads TGCAGCGTACCGGACGTAGCAGACAATGAGCAGTTCTTC.